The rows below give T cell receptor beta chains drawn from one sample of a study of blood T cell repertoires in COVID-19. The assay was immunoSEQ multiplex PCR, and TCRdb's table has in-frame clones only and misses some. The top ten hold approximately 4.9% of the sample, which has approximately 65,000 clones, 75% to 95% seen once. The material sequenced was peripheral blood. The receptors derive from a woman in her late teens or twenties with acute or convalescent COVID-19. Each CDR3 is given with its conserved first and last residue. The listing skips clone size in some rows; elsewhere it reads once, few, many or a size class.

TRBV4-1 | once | CASSQGLAGLKDEQFF
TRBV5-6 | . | CASSLSSGILSSYNEQFF
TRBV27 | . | CASSKTRDNEQFF
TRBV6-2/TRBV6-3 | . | CASSYSRTRAGDTEAFF
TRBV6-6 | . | CASSSLGGTEAFF
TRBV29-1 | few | CSVASRGRSYNEQFF
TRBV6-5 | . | CATKRGTGVREQYF
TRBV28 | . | CASQLSSGGQGRYSNQPQHF
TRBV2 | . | CASSVIQGPEAFF
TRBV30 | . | CAWSLGVGPGNTIYF
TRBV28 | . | CASSLSQVNQPQHF
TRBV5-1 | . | CASRPVGGQGKTEAFF
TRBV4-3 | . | CASSQGLAGYEQYF
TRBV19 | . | CATSGTGGGQPQHF
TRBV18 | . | CASSRPGTQQYF
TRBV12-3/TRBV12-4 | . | CASSFQYRIEAFF
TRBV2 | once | CASSEPSANTQYF
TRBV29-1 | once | CSAMGQNQETQYF
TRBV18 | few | CASSPVPRNTEAFF
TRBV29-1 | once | CSIQQGDAGELFF
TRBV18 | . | CASSPREVANTDTQYF
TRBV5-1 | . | CASRYGQGYGYTF
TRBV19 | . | CASSITSGSANEQFF
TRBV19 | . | CASSIRQGFMEKLFF
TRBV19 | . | CATSGTFNTEAFF
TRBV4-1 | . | CASSQFETGRISNQPQHF
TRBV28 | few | CASSLDDSLNSPLHF
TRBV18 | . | CASSPRTRGLEAFF
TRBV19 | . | CASSIASGGASGYTF
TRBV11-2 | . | CASSLDRIAGGPAYEQYF
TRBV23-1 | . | CASSQRPGQGDGTNEKLFF